A selection of T cell receptor beta chains follows, all from one sample in a study of T cells after posttransplantation cyclophosphamide. Produced via immunoSEQ multiplex PCR; TCRdb's table is partial and in-frame only. The table has fewer than 25,000 clones, 97% seen once; the top ten hold around 0.13%. The sample comprised naive CD4+ T cells sorted from PBMCs. These receptors all stem from a man aged 50-60 years in good health, CMV-negative, and a related stem cell transplant donor. The CDR3 runs from the conserved cysteine through the conserved F or W. The D gene is left open where the match is weak. For some rows the clone size is stated as once, few or many, or as a class when expanded; others skip it.

V gene: TRBV6-5
D gene: TRBD2
J gene: TRBJ2-1
CDR3 length: 14
clone size: -
CDR3 protein: CASSSRTSSYEQFF
CDR3 DNA: TGTGCCAGCAGCTCCCGGACTAGCAGCTATGAGCAGTTCTTC

V gene: TRBV7-6
D gene: TRBD1
J gene: TRBJ1-1
CDR3 length: 16
clone size: -
CDR3 protein: CASSSRPQGVNTEAFF
CDR3 DNA: TGTGCCAGCAGCTCCCGACCCCAGGGGGTGAACACTGAAGCTTTCTTT

V gene: TRBV7-9
D gene: TRBD2
J gene: TRBJ2-3
CDR3 length: 16
clone size: -
CDR3 protein: CASISMAGGVTDTQYF
CDR3 DNA: TGTGCCAGCATCTCGATGGCGGGGGGCGTCACAGATACGCAGTACTTT

V gene: TRBV18
D gene: TRBD1
J gene: TRBJ1-1
CDR3 length: 14
clone size: once
CDR3 protein: CASSRGQGAVEAFF
CDR3 DNA: TGTGCCAGCTCAAGGGGACAGGGGGCCGTTGAAGCTTTCTTT

V gene: TRBV5-1
D gene: TRBD1
J gene: TRBJ2-1
CDR3 length: 14
clone size: -
CDR3 protein: CASDPGQGAYEQFF
CDR3 DNA: TGCGCCAGCGACCCTGGACAGGGGGCGTATGAGCAGTTCTTC

V gene: TRBV5-1
D gene: TRBD2
J gene: TRBJ2-5
CDR3 length: 17
clone size: -
CDR3 protein: CASTSHNSGGNQETQYF
CDR3 DNA: TGCGCCAGCACTAGCCATAATTCCGGGGGGAACCAAGAGACCCAGTACTTC

V gene: TRBV10-3
D gene: TRBD1
J gene: TRBJ1-4
CDR3 length: 13
clone size: -
CDR3 protein: CAITQGAGEKLFF
CDR3 DNA: TGTGCCATCACACAGGGGGCGGGGGAAAAACTGTTTTTT

V gene: TRBV19
D gene: -
J gene: TRBJ1-3
CDR3 length: 12
clone size: -
CDR3 protein: CASRSEGNTIYF
CDR3 DNA: TGTGCCAGTAGATCTGAGGGAAACACCATATATTTT

V gene: TRBV4-1
D gene: -
J gene: TRBJ2-7
CDR3 length: 11
clone size: -
CDR3 protein: CATKTSAEQYF
CDR3 DNA: TGCGCCACCAAGACTTCAGCCGAGCAGTACTTC

V gene: TRBV19
D gene: TRBD2
J gene: TRBJ2-7
CDR3 length: 15
clone size: -
CDR3 protein: CASSKAGGGSYEQYF
CDR3 DNA: TGTGCCAGTAGTAAGGCGGGAGGAGGTTCCTACGAGCAGTACTTC

V gene: TRBV7-3
D gene: TRBD1
J gene: TRBJ2-7
CDR3 length: 15
clone size: -
CDR3 protein: CASSLAGQGSYEQYF
CDR3 DNA: TGTGCCAGCAGCTTAGCGGGACAGGGCTCCTACGAGCAGTACTTC